This TCR beta chain was sequenced in a study of breast tumors, draining lymph nodes, adjacent tissues (dated by TCRdb to the mid-2010s). Broadly, across the study: TCR beta repertoires were compared across tumor, adjacent nontumor tissue and axillary lymph nodes obtained from breast cancer patients. In human breast cancer, the study set out to evaluate how tumor, surrounding tissue and draining lymph node repertoires relate to one another and whether T cells may move between these sites. The investigation overall reported the following: T-cell repertoire diversity in tumors was found to be lower than in lymph nodes but higher than in nontumor tissue, and preferential V and J gene usage was observed. The conclusion that tumor T cells originate in lymph nodes was framed as consistent with a hypothesis rather than directly demonstrated. In luminal-like breast cancer, tumor and nontumor tissue repertoires resembled each other significantly more than in basal-like breast cancer. The data were considered consistent with the idea that most tumor T cells come from the lymph node and then expand in tumor tissue.

Lymph node samples were obtained from the axillary draining lymph nodes of breast cancer patients. Including the terminal cysteine and phenylalanine, the CDR3 comprises 13 residues. Of all the DNA, just the CDR3 is kept, 39 bases in frame from base 1. For CDR1 and CDR2, the germline V gene (reference sequence) lists DFQATT and SNEGSKA. This clonotype was recorded a few times. Its antigen is not yet known. A single base separates this from a much larger clone, so it may be a read error. Sequencing took place on an Illumina HiSeq 2000. Multiplex PCR amplification was used to generate the TCR beta chain libraries. The amplified TCR beta chain products were analyzed by high-throughput sequencing. Starting from the raw public reads, TCRdb applied fastp trimming at Q25, assembled clones with MiXCR and retained in-frame beta chains. CDR3 protein duplicates are merged, each entry listing the most common genes and DNA. This sample holds some 200,000 distinct CDR3 sequences; around 29% were observed only once. Of the sample, approximately 4.5% is held by the ten largest clones.

Sequenced sample: axillary lymph node tissue. The clonotype originates from a female donor with breast cancer. Some clones in this sample may be carry-over from other donors' samples. Recombination joined TRBV20-1 with TRBJ2-1; 7 central bases correspond to TRBD1. CDR3 protein: CSTTGALFDEQFF. The DNA sequence reads TGCAGCACAACAGGGGCCCTTTTTGATGAGCAGTTCTTC.